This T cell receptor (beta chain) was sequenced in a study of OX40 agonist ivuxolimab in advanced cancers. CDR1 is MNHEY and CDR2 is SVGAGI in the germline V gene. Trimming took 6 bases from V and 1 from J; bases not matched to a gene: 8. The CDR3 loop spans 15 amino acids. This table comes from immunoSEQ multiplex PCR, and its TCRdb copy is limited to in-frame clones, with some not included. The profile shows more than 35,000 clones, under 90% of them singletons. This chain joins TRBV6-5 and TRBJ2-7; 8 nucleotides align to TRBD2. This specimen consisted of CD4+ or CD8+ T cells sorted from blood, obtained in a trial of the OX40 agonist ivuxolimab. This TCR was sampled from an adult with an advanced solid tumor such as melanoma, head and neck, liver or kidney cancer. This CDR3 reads CASREGLGPSYEQYF. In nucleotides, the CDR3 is TGTGCCAGCAGAGAGGGACTAGGACCGTCCTACGAGCAGTACTTC.